This T cell receptor (beta chain) was profiled in a study of blood T cell repertoires in COVID-19. Sequenced by immunoSEQ multiplex PCR; TCRdb stores in-frame clones only, minus some. The sample records about 170,000 clones, about 74% being singletons. There are 16 residues in the CDR3. Germline CDR1 reads SGHRS; CDR2 reads YFSETQ. V shed 0 bases and J shed 8 bases, with 17 bases lying between them. This receptor was identified in a man aged 55 to 69 with acute or convalescent COVID-19. The V gene is TRBV5-1, the J gene TRBJ1-4; the D gene is possibly TRBD1 (6 bases). The specimen was peripheral blood. The CDR3 here is CASSLAGAGVQEKLFF. The CDR3 DNA is TGCGCCAGCAGCTTGGCCGGGGCAGGGGTACAGGAAAAACTGTTTTTT. The whole variable domain, remainder taken from reference TRBV5-1 and TRBJ1-4, is KAGVTQTPRYLIKTRGQQVTLSCSPISGHRSVSWYQQTPGQGLQFLFEYFSETQRNKGNFPGRFSGRQFSNSRSEMNVSTLELGDSALYLCASSLAGAGVQEKLFFGSGTQLSVL.